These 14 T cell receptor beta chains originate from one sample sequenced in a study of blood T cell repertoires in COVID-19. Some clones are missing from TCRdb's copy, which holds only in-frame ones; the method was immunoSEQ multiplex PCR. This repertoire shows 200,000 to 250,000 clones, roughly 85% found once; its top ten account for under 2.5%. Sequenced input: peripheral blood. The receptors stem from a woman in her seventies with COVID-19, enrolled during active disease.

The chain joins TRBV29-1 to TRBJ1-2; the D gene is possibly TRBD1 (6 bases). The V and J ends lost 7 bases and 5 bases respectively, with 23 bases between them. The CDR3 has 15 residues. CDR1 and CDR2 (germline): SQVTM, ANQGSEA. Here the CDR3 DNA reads TGCAGCGCCACCCCCGACACAGGGTGGCCATATGGCTACACCTTC. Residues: CSATPDTGWPYGYTF.

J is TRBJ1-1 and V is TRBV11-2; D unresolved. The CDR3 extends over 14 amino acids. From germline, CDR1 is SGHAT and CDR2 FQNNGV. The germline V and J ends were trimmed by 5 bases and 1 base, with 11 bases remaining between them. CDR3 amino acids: CASSVLRQNTEAFF. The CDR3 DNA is TGTGCCAGCAGCGTATTGAGACAGAACACTGAAGCTTTCTTT. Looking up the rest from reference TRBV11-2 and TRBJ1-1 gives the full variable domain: EAGVAQSPRYKIIEKRQSVAFWCNPISGHATLYWYQQILGQGPKLLIQFQNNGVVDDSQLPKDRFSAERLKGVDSTLKIQPAKLEDSAVYLCASSVLRQNTEAFFGQGTRLTVV.

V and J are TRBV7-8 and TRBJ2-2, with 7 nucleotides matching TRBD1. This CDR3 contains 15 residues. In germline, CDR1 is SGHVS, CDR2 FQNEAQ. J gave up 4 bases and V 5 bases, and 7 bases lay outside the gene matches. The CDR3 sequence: CASSLGDRPTGELFF. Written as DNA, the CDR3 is TGTGCCAGCAGCCTCGGGGACAGACCCACCGGGGAGCTGTTTTTT.

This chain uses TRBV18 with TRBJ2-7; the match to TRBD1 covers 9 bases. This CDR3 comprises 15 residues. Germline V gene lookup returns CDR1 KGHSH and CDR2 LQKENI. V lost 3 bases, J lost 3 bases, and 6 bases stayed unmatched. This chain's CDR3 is CASSPPGQGGYEQYF. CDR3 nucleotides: TGTGCCAGCTCACCCCCGGGACAGGGAGGCTACGAGCAGTACTTC.

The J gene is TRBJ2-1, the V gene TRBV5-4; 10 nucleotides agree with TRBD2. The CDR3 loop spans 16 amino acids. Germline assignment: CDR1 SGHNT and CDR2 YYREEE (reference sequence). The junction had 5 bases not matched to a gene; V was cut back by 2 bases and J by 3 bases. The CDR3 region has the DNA TGTGCCAGCAGCTTTAGCGGGGGGCCCTACTACAATGAGCAGTTCTTC. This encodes CASSFSGGPYYNEQFF. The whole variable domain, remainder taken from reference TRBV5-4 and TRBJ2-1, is ETGVTQSPTHLIKTRGQQVTLRCSSQSGHNTVSWYQQALGQGPQFIFQYYREEENGRGNFPPRFSGLQFPNYSSELNVNALELDDSALYLCASSFSGGPYYNEQFFGPGTRLTVL.

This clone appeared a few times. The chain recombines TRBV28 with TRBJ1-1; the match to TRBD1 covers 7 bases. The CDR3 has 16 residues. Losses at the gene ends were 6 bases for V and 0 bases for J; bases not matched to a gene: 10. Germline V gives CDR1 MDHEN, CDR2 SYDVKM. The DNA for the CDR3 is TGTGCCAGCAGCCCACCGGGACAGAGAATGAACACTGAAGCTTTCTTT. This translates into CASSPPGQRMNTEAFF.

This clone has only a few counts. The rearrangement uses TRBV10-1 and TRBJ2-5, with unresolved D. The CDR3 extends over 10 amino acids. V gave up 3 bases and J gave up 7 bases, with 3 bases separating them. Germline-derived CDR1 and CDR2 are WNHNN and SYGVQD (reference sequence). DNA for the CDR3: TGCGCCAGCAGTGACGTGACCCAGTACTTC. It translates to CASSDVTQYF.

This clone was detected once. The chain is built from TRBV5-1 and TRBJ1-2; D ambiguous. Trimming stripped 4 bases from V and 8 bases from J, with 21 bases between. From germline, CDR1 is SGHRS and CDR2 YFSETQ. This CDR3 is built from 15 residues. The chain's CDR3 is CASSVDGLSYEGYTF. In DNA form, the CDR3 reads TGCGCCAGCAGCGTGGACGGGTTGAGCTATGAGGGCTACACCTTC.

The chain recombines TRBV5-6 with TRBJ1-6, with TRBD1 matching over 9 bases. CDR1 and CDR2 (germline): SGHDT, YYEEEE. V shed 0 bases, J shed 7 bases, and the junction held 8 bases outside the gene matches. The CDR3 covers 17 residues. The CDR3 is CASSLEGTGYGNSPLHF. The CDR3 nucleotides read TGTGCCAGCAGCTTGGAGGGGACAGGGTATGGGAATTCACCCCTCCACTTT. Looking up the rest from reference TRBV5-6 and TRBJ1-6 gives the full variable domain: DAGVTQSPTHLIKTRGQQVTLRCSPKSGHDTVSWYQQALGQGPQFIFQYYEEEERQRGNFPDRFSGHQFPNYSSELNVNALLLGDSALYLCASSLEGTGYGNSPLHFGNGTRLTVT.

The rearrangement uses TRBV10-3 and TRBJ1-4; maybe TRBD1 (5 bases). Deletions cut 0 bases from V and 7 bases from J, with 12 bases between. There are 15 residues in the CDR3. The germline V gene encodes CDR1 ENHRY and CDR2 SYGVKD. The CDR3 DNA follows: TGTGCCATCAGTGAGTCCTCAGGGTACGGTGAAAAACTGTTTTTT. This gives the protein CAISESSGYGEKLFF.

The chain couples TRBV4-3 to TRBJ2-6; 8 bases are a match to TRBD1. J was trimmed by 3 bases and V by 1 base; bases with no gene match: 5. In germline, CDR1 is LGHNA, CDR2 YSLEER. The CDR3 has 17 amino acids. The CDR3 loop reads CASSQVGRGLGANVLTF. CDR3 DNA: TGCGCCAGCAGCCAAGTAGGCAGGGGGCTTGGGGCCAACGTCCTGACTTTC.

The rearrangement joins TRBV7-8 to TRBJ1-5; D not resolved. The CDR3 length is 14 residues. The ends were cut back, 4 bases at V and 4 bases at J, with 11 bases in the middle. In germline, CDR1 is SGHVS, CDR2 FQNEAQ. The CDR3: CASSSQLVNQPQHF. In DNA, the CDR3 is TGTGCCAGCAGCTCCCAATTAGTAAATCAGCCCCAGCATTTT.

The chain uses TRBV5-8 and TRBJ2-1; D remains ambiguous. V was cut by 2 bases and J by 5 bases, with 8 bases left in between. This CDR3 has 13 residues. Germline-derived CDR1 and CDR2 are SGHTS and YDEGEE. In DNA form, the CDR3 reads TGTGCCAGCAGCTTCGGCAGGAACAATGAGCAGTTCTTC. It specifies CASSFGRNNEQFF.

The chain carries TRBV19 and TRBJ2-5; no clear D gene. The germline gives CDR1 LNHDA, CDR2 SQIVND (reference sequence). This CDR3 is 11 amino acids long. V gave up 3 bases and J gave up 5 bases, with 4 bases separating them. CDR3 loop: CASSIAETQYF. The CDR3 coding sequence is TGTGCCAGTAGTATTGCGGAGACCCAGTACTTC.